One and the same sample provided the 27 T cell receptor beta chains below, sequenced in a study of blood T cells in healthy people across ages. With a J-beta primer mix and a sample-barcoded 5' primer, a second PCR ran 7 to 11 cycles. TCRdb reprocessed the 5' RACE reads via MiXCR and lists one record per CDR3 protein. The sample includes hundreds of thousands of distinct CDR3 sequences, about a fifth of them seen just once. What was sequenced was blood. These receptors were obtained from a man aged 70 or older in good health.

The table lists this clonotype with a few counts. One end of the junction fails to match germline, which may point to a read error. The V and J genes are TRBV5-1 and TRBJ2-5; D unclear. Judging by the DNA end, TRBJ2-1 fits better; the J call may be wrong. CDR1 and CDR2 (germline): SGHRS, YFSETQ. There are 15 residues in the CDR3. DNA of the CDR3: TGCGCCAGTAGCTTGGAGAGGTGGAGAGCTAATGAGCAGTTCTTC. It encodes CASSLERWRANEQFF.

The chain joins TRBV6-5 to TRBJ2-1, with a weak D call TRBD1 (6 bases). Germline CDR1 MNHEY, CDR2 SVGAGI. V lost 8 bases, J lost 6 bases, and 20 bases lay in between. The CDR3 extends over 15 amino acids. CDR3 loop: CASPHDRLGPNEQFF. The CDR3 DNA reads TGTGCCAGCCCCCACGACAGGCTAGGTCCCAATGAGCAGTTCTTC.

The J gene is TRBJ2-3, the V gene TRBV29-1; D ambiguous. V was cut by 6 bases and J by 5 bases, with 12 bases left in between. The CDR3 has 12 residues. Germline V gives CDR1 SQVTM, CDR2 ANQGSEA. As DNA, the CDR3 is TGCAGCGTGGTCGGTGCACTAGATACGCAGTATTTT. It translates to CSVVGALDTQYF.

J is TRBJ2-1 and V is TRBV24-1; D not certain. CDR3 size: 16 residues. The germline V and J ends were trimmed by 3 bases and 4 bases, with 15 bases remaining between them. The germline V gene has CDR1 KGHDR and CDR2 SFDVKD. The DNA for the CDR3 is TGTGCCACCAGTGATCCGGCAGGTCGGCCTTACAATGAGCAGTTCTTC. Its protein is CATSDPAGRPYNEQFF.

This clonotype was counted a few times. The CDR3 sequence is CASSHDRGRRDIQYF. The CDR3 DNA reads TGTGCCAGCTCACACGACAGGGGGCGCAGGGACATTCAGTACTTC. The chain joins TRBV18 to TRBJ2-4; 10 nucleotides align to TRBD1. Germline values: CDR1 KGHSH, CDR2 LQKENI. The CDR3 extends over 15 amino acids. The V gene end was trimmed by 4 bases and the J gene end by 8 bases; junction bases not matched to a gene: 8.

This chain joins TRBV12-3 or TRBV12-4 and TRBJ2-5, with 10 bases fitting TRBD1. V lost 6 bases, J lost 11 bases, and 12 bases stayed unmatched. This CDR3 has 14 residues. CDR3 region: CASSLDRGKREQYF. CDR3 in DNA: TGTGCCAGCAGCCTGGACAGGGGGAAGAGGGAGCAGTACTTC.

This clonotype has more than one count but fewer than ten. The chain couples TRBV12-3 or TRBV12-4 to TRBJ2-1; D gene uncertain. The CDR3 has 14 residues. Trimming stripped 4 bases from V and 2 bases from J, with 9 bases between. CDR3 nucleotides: TGTGCCAGCAGTTCCCAGACTCCCTACAATGAGCAGTTCTTC. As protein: CASSSQTPYNEQFF.

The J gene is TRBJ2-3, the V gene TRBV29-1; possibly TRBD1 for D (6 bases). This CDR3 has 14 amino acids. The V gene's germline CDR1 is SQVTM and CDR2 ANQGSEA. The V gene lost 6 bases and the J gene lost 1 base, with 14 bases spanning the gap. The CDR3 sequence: CSVAGVLGTDTQYF. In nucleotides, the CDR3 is TGCAGCGTCGCAGGGGTTCTAGGCACAGATACGCAGTATTTT.

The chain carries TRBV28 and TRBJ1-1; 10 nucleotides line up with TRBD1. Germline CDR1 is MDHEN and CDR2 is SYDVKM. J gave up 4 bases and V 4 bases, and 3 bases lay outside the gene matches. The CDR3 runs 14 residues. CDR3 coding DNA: TGTGCCAGCAGTTCAGACAGGGGGCTCACTGAAGCTTTCTTT. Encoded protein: CASSSDRGLTEAFF.

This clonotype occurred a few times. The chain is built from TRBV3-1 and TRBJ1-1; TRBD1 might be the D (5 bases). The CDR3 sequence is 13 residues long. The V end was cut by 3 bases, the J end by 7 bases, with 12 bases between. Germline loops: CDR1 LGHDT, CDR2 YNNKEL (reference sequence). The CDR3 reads CASSQSGFSEAFF. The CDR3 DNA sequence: TGTGCCAGCAGCCAGTCAGGGTTCAGTGAAGCTTTCTTT. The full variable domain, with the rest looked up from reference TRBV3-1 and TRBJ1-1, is DTAVSQTPKYLVTQMGNDKSIKCEQNLGHDTMYWYKQDSKKFLKIMFSYNNKELIINETVPNRFSPKSPDKAHLNLHINSLELGDSAVYFCASSQSGFSEAFFGQGTRLTVV.

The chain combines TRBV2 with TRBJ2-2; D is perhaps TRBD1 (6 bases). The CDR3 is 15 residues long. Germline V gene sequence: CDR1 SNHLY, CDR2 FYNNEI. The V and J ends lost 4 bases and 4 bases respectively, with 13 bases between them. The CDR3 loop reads CASSVGAGATGELFF. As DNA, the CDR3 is TGTGCCAGCAGTGTCGGGGCAGGGGCCACCGGGGAGCTGTTTTTT.

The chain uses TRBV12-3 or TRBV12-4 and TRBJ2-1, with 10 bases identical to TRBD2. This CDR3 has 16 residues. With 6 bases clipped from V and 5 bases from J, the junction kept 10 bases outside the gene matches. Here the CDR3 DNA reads TGTGCCAGCAGCCTCCGGGTAGCGGGGGGAAACAATGAGCAGTTCTTC. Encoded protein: CASSLRVAGGNNEQFF.

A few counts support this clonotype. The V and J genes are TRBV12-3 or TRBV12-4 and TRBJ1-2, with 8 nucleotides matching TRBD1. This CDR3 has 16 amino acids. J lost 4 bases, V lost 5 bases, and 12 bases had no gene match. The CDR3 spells CASSPVPGQAAYGYTF. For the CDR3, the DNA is TGTGCCAGCAGTCCAGTTCCGGGACAGGCCGCCTATGGCTACACCTTC.

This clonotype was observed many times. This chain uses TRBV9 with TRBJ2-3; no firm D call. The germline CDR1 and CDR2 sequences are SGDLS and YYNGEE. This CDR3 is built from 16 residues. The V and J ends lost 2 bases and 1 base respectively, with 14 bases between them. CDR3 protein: CASSVTGILGTDTQYF. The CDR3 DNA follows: TGTGCCAGCAGCGTGACCGGTATTCTGGGCACAGATACGCAGTATTTT.

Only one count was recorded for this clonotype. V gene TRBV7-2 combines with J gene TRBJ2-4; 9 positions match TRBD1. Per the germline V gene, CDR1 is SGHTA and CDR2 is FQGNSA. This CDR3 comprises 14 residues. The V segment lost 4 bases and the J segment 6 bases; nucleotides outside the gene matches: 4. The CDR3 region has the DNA TGTGCCAGCAGCTCAAGACAGGGGGGAAACATTCAGTACTTC. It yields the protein CASSSRQGGNIQYF.

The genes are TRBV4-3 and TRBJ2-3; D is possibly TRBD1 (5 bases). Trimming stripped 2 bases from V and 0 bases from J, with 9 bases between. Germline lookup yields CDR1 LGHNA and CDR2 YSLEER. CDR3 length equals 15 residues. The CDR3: CASSQMQGSTDTQYF. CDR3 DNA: TGCGCCAGCAGCCAAATGCAGGGAAGCACAGATACGCAGTATTTT.

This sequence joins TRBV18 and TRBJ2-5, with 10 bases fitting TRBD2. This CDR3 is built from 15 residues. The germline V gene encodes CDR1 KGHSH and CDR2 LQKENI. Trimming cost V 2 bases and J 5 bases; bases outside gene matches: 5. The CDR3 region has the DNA TGTGCCAGCTCACCAATAGCGGGGGGCCGGGAGACCCAGTACTTC. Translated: CASSPIAGGRETQYF.

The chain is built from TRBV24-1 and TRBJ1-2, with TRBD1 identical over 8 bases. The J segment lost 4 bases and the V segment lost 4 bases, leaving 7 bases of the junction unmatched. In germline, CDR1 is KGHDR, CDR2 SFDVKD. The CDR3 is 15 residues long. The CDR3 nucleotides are TGTGCCACCAGTGACCCGACAGGGGAAGGCTATGGCTACACCTTC. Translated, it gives CATSDPTGEGYGYTF.

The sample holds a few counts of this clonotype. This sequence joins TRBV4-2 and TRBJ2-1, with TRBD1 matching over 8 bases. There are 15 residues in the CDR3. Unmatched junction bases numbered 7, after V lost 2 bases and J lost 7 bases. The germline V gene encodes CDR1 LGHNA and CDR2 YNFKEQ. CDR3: CASSQPDRGGNEQFF. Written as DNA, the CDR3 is TGTGCCAGCAGCCAACCCGACAGGGGAGGTAATGAGCAGTTCTTC.

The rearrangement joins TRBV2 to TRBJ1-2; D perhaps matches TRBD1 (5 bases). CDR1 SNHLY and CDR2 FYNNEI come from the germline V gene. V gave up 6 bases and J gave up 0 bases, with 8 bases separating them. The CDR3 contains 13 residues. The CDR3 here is CASRRGPNYGYTF. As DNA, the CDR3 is TGTGCCAGCAGAAGGGGCCCTAACTATGGCTACACCTTC.

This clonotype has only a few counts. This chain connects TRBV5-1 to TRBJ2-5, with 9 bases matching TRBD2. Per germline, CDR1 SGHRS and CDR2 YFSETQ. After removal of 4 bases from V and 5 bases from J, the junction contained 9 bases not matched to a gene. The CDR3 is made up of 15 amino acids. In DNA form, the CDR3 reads TGCGCCAGCAGCCCCGGACTAGCGCCATGGGAGACCCAGTACTTC. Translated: CASSPGLAPWETQYF.

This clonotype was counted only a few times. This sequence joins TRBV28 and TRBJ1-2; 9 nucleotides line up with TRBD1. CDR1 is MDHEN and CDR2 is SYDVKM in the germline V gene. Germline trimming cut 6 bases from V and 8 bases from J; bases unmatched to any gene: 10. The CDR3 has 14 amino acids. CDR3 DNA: TGTGCCAGCAGACTCACGGGACAGGGTGTGGGCTACACCTTC. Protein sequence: CASRLTGQGVGYTF.

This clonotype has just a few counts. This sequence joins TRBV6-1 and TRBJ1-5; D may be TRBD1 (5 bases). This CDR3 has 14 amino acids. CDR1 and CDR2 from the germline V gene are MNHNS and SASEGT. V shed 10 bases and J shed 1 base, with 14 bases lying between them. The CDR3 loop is CATMMGGSNQPQHF. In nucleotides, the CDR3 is TGTGCCACTATGATGGGGGGGAGCAATCAGCCCCAGCATTTT.

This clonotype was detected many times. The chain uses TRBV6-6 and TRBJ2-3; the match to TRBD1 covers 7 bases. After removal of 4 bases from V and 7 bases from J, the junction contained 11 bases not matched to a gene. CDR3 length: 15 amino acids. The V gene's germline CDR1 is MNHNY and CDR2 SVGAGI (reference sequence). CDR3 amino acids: CASSWHPETGHTQYF. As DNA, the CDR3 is TGTGCCAGCAGTTGGCACCCAGAGACAGGGCATACGCAGTATTTT.

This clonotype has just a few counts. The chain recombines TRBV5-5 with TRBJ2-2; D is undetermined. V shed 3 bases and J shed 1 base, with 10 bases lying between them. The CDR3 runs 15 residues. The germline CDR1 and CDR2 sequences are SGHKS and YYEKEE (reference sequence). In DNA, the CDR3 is TGTGCCAGCAGCTCTCCGAGAGGGAACACCGGGGAGCTGTTTTTT. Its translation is CASSSPRGNTGELFF. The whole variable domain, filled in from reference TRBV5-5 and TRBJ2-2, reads DAGVTQSPTHLIKTRGQQVTLRCSPISGHKSVSWYQQVLGQGPQFIFQYYEKEERGRGNFPDRFSARQFPNYSSELNVNALLLGDSALYLCASSSPRGNTGELFFGEGSRLTVL.

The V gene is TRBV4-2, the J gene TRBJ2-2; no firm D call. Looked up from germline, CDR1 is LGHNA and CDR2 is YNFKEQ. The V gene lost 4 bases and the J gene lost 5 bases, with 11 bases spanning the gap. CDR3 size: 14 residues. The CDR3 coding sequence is TGTGCCAGCAGCCGACACGAACTAACCGGGGAGCTGTTTTTT. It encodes CASSRHELTGELFF.

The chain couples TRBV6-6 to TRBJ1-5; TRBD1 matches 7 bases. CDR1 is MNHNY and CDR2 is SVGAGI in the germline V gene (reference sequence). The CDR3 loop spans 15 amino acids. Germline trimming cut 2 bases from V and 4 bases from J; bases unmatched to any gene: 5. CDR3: CASSYLRQGNQPQHF. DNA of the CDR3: TGTGCCAGCAGTTACCTGAGACAGGGTAATCAGCCCCAGCATTTT.